What follows are 17 T cell receptor beta chains derived from one specimen sequenced in a study of CD8 T cells in Susac syndrome. cDNA came from about 0.5 to 1 ug RNA primed by random hexamers. One entry per CDR3 protein results from TCRdb running MiXCR on the immunoSEQ multiplex PCR reads. The sample shows some 160,000 distinct CDR3 sequences, approximately 94% of them seen only once. Sequencing input: CD4+ T cells from PBMCs. These receptors were taken from a human donor with Susac syndrome.

This sequence joins TRBV27 and TRBJ2-7, with D possibly matching TRBD2 (6 bases). CDR3 length: 14 amino acids. CDR1 and CDR2 (germline): MNHEY, SMNVEV (reference sequence). V was pared by 4 bases and J by 2 bases, with 12 bases between. CDR3 in DNA: TGTGCCAGCAGTTACGCGGGGCCCGCCTACGAGCAGTACTTC. This encodes CASSYAGPAYEQYF.

The chain recombines TRBV29-1 with TRBJ1-2; 8 bases match TRBD1. This CDR3 is 13 amino acids long. J gave up 0 bases and V 6 bases, and 3 bases lay outside the gene matches. Germline CDR1 SQVTM, CDR2 ANQGSEA. CDR3 region: CSVNRGANYGYTF. The DNA for the CDR3 is TGCAGCGTCAACAGGGGGGCTAACTATGGCTACACCTTC.

CDR3 DNA sequence: TGCGCCAGCAGCGGGACTAGCCGGGAGACCCAGTACTTC. This translates into CASSGTSRETQYF. The gene calls are TRBV5-1 and TRBJ2-5; 9 bases map to TRBD2. V was pared by 4 bases and J by 5 bases, with 3 bases of the junction left unmatched. Germline V lookup: CDR1 SGHRS, CDR2 YFSETQ. The CDR3 runs to 13 residues.

The chain couples TRBV7-9 to TRBJ1-2; D is unclear. The ends were cut back, 5 bases at V and 3 bases at J, with 13 bases in the middle. The germline CDR1 and CDR2 sequences are SEHNR and FQNEAQ (reference sequence). CDR3 length: 14 amino acids. This CDR3 is CASSEGGRDYGYTF. CDR3 in DNA: TGTGCCAGCAGCGAAGGCGGGAGGGACTATGGCTACACCTTC.

The J gene is TRBJ1-2, the V gene TRBV27; 7 bases align to TRBD1. The germline CDR1 and CDR2 sequences are MNHEY and SMNVEV (reference sequence). The trim removed 8 bases at V and 2 bases at J, leaving 5 bases unmatched. The CDR3 extends over 13 amino acids. CDR3 sequence (DNA): TGTGCCAGCGGCCCGACAGGGAACTATGGCTACACCTTC. Amino acids: CASGPTGNYGYTF.

The chain combines TRBV20-1 with TRBJ2-3, with 7 bases fitting TRBD2. V shed 3 bases and J 6 bases; nucleotides not matched to a gene: 6. This CDR3 has 13 amino acids. CDR1 is DFQATT and CDR2 is SNEGSKA in the germline V gene (reference sequence). As DNA, the CDR3 is TGCAGTGCTAGGGAACTAGCGACGGATACGCAGTATTTT. This translates into CSARELATDTQYF.

The count of this clonotype is one. V is TRBV6-5 and J is TRBJ2-7; 7 positions match TRBD2. The CDR3 is made up of 14 amino acids. V shed 10 bases and J 0 bases; nucleotides not matched to a gene: 9. Germline CDR1 MNHEY, CDR2 SVGAGI. The CDR3 reads CATQTGGSSYEQYF. The CDR3 coding sequence is TGTGCCACCCAAACAGGCGGGAGCTCCTACGAGCAGTACTTC.

This chain uses TRBV19 with TRBJ2-6; D is possibly TRBD1 (7 bases). The ends were cut back, 9 bases at V and 1 base at J, with 22 bases in the middle. The CDR3 is 18 residues long. The germline CDR1 and CDR2 sequences are LNHDA and SQIVND (reference sequence). The CDR3 region has the DNA TGTGCCAGCCATCGCCTGAGACAGGGAGGATCTGGGGCCAACGTCCTGACTTTC. As protein: CASHRLRQGGSGANVLTF.

This chain connects TRBV24-1 to TRBJ2-3, with a weak D call TRBD2 (6 bases). The CDR3 loop spans 13 amino acids. Germline V gives CDR1 KGHDR, CDR2 SFDVKD. Trimming took off 5 bases at V and 6 bases at J, with 11 bases between the two ends. Here the CDR3 DNA reads TGTGCCACCAGTGTCGCTGGGAGGGATACGCAGTATTTT. Its translation: CATSVAGRDTQYF.

The V and J genes are TRBV6-2 or TRBV6-3 and TRBJ1-1; perhaps TRBD1 as D (6 bases). The CDR3 has 13 residues. Trimming took 2 bases from V and 4 from J, leaving 8 bases between them. Germline CDR1 and CDR2: MNHEY and SVGEGT. CDR3 coding DNA: TGTGCCAGCAGTTACAGGGGGGGCACTGAAGCTTTCTTT. It yields the protein CASSYRGGTEAFF.

This clonotype showed up just once. V gene TRBV5-1 combines with J gene TRBJ1-2; weak D call: TRBD1 (5 bases). This CDR3 is built from 12 residues. The V and J ends lost 2 bases and 8 bases respectively, with 10 bases between them. Per germline, CDR1 SGHRS and CDR2 YFSETQ. The CDR3 is CASSLGEEGYTF. The CDR3 bases are TGCGCCAGCAGCTTAGGGGAGGAAGGCTACACCTTC.

This chain joins TRBV9 and TRBJ2-1, with 12 bases aligning to TRBD2. Germline V gene data show CDR1 as SGDLS and CDR2 as YYNGEE. This CDR3 is built from 16 residues. After removal of 3 bases from V and 6 bases from J, the junction contained 7 bases not matched to a gene. The CDR3 DNA reads TGTGCCAGCAGCGCTGCTAGCGGGGGGGATGTCAATGAGCAGTTCTTC. As protein: CASSAASGGDVNEQFF. Drawing the rest from reference TRBV9 and TRBJ2-1, the complete variable domain is DSGVTQTPKHLITATGQRVTLRCSPRSGDLSVYWYQQSLDQGLQFLIQYYNGEERAKGNILERFSAQQFPDLHSELNLSSLELGDSALYFCASSAASGGDVNEQFFGPGTRLTVL.

This sequence joins TRBV12-3 or TRBV12-4 and TRBJ1-4, with D unclear. The CDR3 runs to 15 residues. Between the trimmed V and J ends, which lost 2 bases and 5 bases, there was a span of 12 bases. CDR3 coding DNA: TGTGCCAGCAGTTTAAGAGGGATTGGGAATGAAAAACTGTTTTTT. It codes for CASSLRGIGNEKLFF.

The rearrangement uses TRBV15 and TRBJ2-1, with TRBD2 matching 8 bases. Germline lookup yields CDR1 LNHNV and CDR2 YYDKDF (reference sequence). The CDR3 sequence is 15 residues long. J lost 4 bases, V lost 5 bases, and 7 bases had no gene match. The DNA for the CDR3 is TGTGCCACCAGCGCCCTCAGCGGGGGATACAATGAGCAGTTCTTC. Protein: CATSALSGGYNEQFF. Variable domain in full (rest from reference TRBV15 and TRBJ2-1): DAMVIQNPRYQVTQFGKPVTLSCSQTLNHNVMYWYQQKSSQAPKLLFHYYDKDFNNEADTPDNFQSRRPNTSFCFLDIRSPGLGDTAMYLCATSALSGGYNEQFFGPGTRLTVL.

Only one count was recorded for this clonotype. V usage is TRBV20-1 and J usage is TRBJ2-7; 12 nucleotides align to TRBD1. The V segment lost 3 bases and the J segment 6 bases; nucleotides outside the gene matches: 9. CDR1 and CDR2 from the germline V gene are DFQATT and SNEGSKA (reference sequence). The CDR3 runs to 15 residues. CDR3 sequence: CSASAGTGGLIEQYF. The CDR3 nucleotides are TGCAGTGCTAGCGCCGGGACAGGGGGCCTCATCGAGCAGTACTTC.

This clonotype has only one observation. This rearrangement joins TRBV3-1 to TRBJ1-5; D gene ambiguous. The CDR3 has 15 residues. Trimming stripped 0 bases from V and 2 bases from J, with 8 bases between. Germline V CDR1 and CDR2: LGHDT, YNNKEL (reference sequence). The CDR3 nucleotides read TGTGCCAGCAGCCAAGACGGCGGGGGCAATCAGCCCCAGCATTTT. This sequence encodes CASSQDGGGNQPQHF.

The J gene is TRBJ2-7, the V gene TRBV7-2; D gene unclear. The V end lost 5 bases, the J end lost 3 bases, and 14 bases lay between the germline ends. This CDR3 spans 14 amino acids. Germline CDR1 is SGHTA and CDR2 is FQGNSA. The DNA for the CDR3 is TGTGCCAGCAGCCAGGACGGATCCGGCTACGAGCAGTACTTC. It yields the protein CASSQDGSGYEQYF. Together with reference TRBV7-2 and TRBJ2-7, the CDR3 gives the full variable domain: GAGVSQSPSNKVTEKGKDVELRCDPISGHTALYWYRQSLGQGLEFLIYFQGNSAPDKSGLPSDRFSAERTGGSVSTLTIQRTQQEDSAVYLCASSQDGSGYEQYFGPGTRLTVT.